These 10 T cell receptor beta chains originate from one sample sequenced in a study of blood T cell repertoires in COVID-19. Data came from immunoSEQ multiplex PCR; TCRdb stores just in-frame clones and leaves some out. The top ten clones hold under 10% of a sample with around 190,000 clones, roughly four fifths of them seen once. Sample: peripheral blood. Receptor source: a woman aged 70-85 years with COVID-19, enrolled during active disease.

This sequence joins TRBV7-2 and TRBJ1-1; 8 bases are a match to TRBD1. The trim removed 3 bases at V and 11 bases at J, leaving 11 bases unmatched. The length of the CDR3 is 14 residues. CDR1 and CDR2 (germline): SGHTA, FQGNSA. The CDR3: CASSFRGQGQEAFF. In DNA form, the CDR3 reads TGTGCCAGCAGCTTCCGCGGACAGGGCCAAGAGGCTTTCTTT.

V is TRBV2 and J is TRBJ1-5; no firm D call. Trimming took 4 bases from V and 2 from J, leaving 15 bases between them. The length of the CDR3 is 16 residues. Germline assignment: CDR1 SNHLY and CDR2 FYNNEI. The CDR3 nucleotides read TGTGCCAGCAGTGTCCGGGGTCCTGGGGGCAATCAGCCCCAGCATTTT. This gives the protein CASSVRGPGGNQPQHF.

The chain is built from TRBV15 and TRBJ2-1; 10 bases match TRBD2. J gave up 4 bases and V 3 bases, and 9 bases lay outside the gene matches. CDR1 and CDR2 (germline): LNHNV, YYDKDF (reference sequence). This CDR3 contains 17 residues. In nucleotides, the CDR3 is TGTGCCACCAGCAGTACGAGCGGGGGGGGCGGTTACAATGAGCAGTTCTTC. It encodes CATSSTSGGGGYNEQFF.

This clone was observed a few times. Other DNA variants within this sample encode the same CDR3. This sequence joins TRBV29-1 and TRBJ2-3, with a possible D match to TRBD2 (5 bases). Trimming stripped 7 bases from V and 1 base from J, with 12 bases between. The CDR3 extends over 13 amino acids. Germline V gives CDR1 SQVTM, CDR2 ANQGSEA. The CDR3 nucleotides are TGCAGCGCCGACGAGGGTGGCACAGATACGCAGTATTTT. It codes for CSADEGGTDTQYF.

This chain connects TRBV19 to TRBJ1-2; D may be TRBD1 (6 bases). The CDR3 totals 13 residues. Germline CDR1 LNHDA, CDR2 SQIVND (reference sequence). The V gene lost 6 bases and the J gene lost 4 bases, with 12 bases spanning the gap. The CDR3 here is CASRKQGGYGYTF. In nucleotides, the CDR3 is TGTGCCAGTAGAAAACAGGGTGGCTATGGCTACACCTTC.

The chain couples TRBV19 to TRBJ1-4, with D perhaps TRBD1 (5 bases). CDR3 size: 16 residues. The ends were cut back, 6 bases at V and 5 bases at J, with 19 bases in the middle. Germline CDR1 LNHDA, CDR2 SQIVND (reference sequence). This CDR3 is CASSRAGQVGNEKLFF. The CDR3 nucleotides read TGTGCCAGTAGCCGTGCTGGACAAGTTGGAAATGAAAAACTGTTTTTT.

For this clone: The same CDR3 is also encoded by other DNA sequences in this sample. The chain couples TRBV14 to TRBJ1-2, with D uncertain. V shed 4 bases and J shed 4 bases, with 7 bases lying between them. CDR3 length equals 12 residues. Per the germline V gene, CDR1 is SGHDN and CDR2 is FVKESK. For the CDR3, the DNA is TGTGCCAGCAGCCCATCGAGCTATGGCTACACCTTC. Protein: CASSPSSYGYTF. Full variable domain (missing parts from reference TRBV14 and TRBJ1-2): EAGVTQFPSHSVIEKGQTVTLRCDPISGHDNLYWYRRVMGKEIKFLLHFVKESKQDESGMPNNRFLAERTGGTYSTLKVQPAELEDSGVYFCASSPSSYGYTFGSGTRLTVV.

The rearrangement links TRBV30 to TRBJ1-5; 9 bases fit TRBD1. Losses at the gene ends were 2 bases for V and 0 bases for J; bases not matched to a gene: 20. Germline V gene sequence: CDR1 GTSNPN, CDR2 SVGIG (reference sequence). This CDR3 has 21 amino acids. This chain's CDR3 is CAWSPQPTWTGVPLSNQPQHF. The CDR3 nucleotides read TGTGCCTGGAGTCCCCAGCCCACTTGGACAGGGGTTCCCCTTAGCAATCAGCCCCAGCATTTT.

The CDR3 DNA reads TGTGCCAGCAGCGCTAGCGGGAATCTAGAGACCCAGTACTTC. Translated, it gives CASSASGNLETQYF. J is TRBJ2-5 and V is TRBV2, with 9 bases lining up with TRBD2. The trim removed 6 bases at V and 4 bases at J, leaving 6 bases unmatched. Per germline, CDR1 SNHLY and CDR2 FYNNEI. CDR3 length equals 14 residues.

This clone was counted between two and nine times. V and J are TRBV10-3 and TRBJ2-7, with 7 bases matching TRBD2. The CDR3 consists of 14 residues. Looked up from germline, CDR1 is ENHRY and CDR2 is SYGVKD. V was pared by 8 bases and J by 3 bases, with 10 bases of the junction left unmatched. CDR3 protein: CAIAEAGPVYEQYF. CDR3 nucleotide sequence: TGTGCCATCGCCGAAGCGGGGCCAGTCTACGAGCAGTACTTC.